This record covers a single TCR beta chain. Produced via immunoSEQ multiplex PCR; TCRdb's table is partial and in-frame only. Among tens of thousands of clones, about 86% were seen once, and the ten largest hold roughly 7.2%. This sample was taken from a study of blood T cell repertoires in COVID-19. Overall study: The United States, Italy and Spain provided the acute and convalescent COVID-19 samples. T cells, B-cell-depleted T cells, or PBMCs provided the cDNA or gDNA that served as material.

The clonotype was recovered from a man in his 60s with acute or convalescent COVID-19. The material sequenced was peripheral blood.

The CDR3 nucleotides are TGCGCCAGCAGTTATCAAGCGGGGGCCCACAGGGGCGGGGAGCTGTTTTTT. Its protein product is CASSYQAGAHRGGELFF. This rearrangement joins TRBV10-2 to TRBJ2-2, with D maybe TRBD2 (8 bases). Germline V lookup: CDR1 WSHSY, CDR2 SAAADI. CDR3 size: 17 residues. The germline V and J ends were trimmed by 5 bases and 7 bases, with 23 bases remaining between them.